One sample yielded the 29 T cell receptor beta chains listed below, sequenced in a study of cytomegalovirus exposure and HLA in healthy donors. Both 60 Vbeta primers and 13 Jbeta primers went into the PCR. The table came from immunoSEQ multiplex PCR; TCRdb's copy has only in-frame clones and leaves some out. Among under 300,000 clones listed, approximately 80% were seen once. The sequenced sample consisted of PBMCs. Receptors were obtained from a woman aged 55-70 years in good health and CMV-seropositive.

The chain uses TRBV11-3 and TRBJ2-7; D may be TRBD2 (6 bases). Germline loops: CDR1 SGHNT, CDR2 YENEEA. V lost 8 bases and J lost 5, with 13 bases in between. There are 12 residues in the CDR3. CDR3 sequence reads: CASGDSRHEQYF. CDR3 bases: TGTGCCAGCGGGGACTCCCGCCACGAGCAGTACTTC.

The CDR3 loop reads CASSPLWGQKAGELFF. CDR3 in DNA: TGTGCCAGCAGCCCCCTTTGGGGACAGAAGGCCGGGGAGCTGTTTTTT. This rearrangement joins TRBV11-3 to TRBJ2-2; 7 bases agree with TRBD1. Germline lookup yields CDR1 SGHNT and CDR2 YENEEA. This CDR3 region has 16 residues. Trimming cost V 5 bases and J 6 bases; bases outside gene matches: 12.

This clone has more than one count but fewer than ten. This sequence joins TRBV16 and TRBJ2-6, with 10 bases identical to TRBD1. The CDR3 is 18 amino acids. Germline-derived CDR1 and CDR2 are KGHSY and FQNENV. J lost 1 base, V lost 3 bases, and 6 bases had no gene match. CDR3 bases: TGTGCCAGCAGCCAGCGGACAGGGGGGGGTTCTGGGGCCAACGTCCTGACTTTC. Translating gives CASSQRTGGGSGANVLTF. Full variable domain (outside the CDR3, taken from reference TRBV16 and TRBJ2-6): GEEVAQTPKHLVRGEGQKAKLYCAPIKGHSYVFWYQQVLKNEFKFLISFQNENVFDETGMPKERFSAKCLPNSPCSLEIQATKLEDSAVYFCASSQRTGGGSGANVLTFGAGSRLTVL.

This clone appeared a few times. This chain links TRBV10-3 with TRBJ2-7; the match to TRBD1 covers 10 bases. Per germline, CDR1 ENHRY and CDR2 SYGVKD. The CDR3 loop spans 13 amino acids. V dropped 7 bases and J dropped 4; count of bases not matched to a gene: 4. CDR3 DNA sequence: TGTGCCATCACCCCGGGACAGGGGTACGAGCAGTACTTC. This translates into CAITPGQGYEQYF.

This chain uses TRBV4-1 with TRBJ1-1; 7 bases match TRBD1. CDR3 length: 16 residues. V shed 4 bases and J 5 bases; nucleotides not matched to a gene: 13. Germline V gene lookup returns CDR1 MGHRA and CDR2 YSYEKL. Here the CDR3 DNA reads TGCGCCAGCAGCCCCACGACAGGGAGGATAGAGACTGAAGCTTTCTTT. Translation: CASSPTTGRIETEAFF.

This clone appeared a single time. The V gene is TRBV6-6, the J gene TRBJ2-7, with 14 nucleotides matching TRBD2. The ends lost 6 bases at V and 6 bases at J; junction bases unmatched: 7. Looked up from germline, CDR1 is MNHNY and CDR2 is SVGAGI (reference sequence). CDR3 size: 15 residues. The CDR3 sequence: CASRPGLAGGSEQYF. The CDR3 DNA follows: TGTGCCAGCAGACCCGGACTAGCGGGGGGAAGCGAGCAGTACTTC.

The J gene is TRBJ1-1, the V gene TRBV2, with TRBD1 as a possible D gene (5 bases). The V and J ends lost 6 bases and 0 bases respectively, with 11 bases between them. This CDR3 is 14 amino acids long. CDR1 and CDR2 (germline): SNHLY, FYNNEI. Here the CDR3 reads CASRPGGVNTEAFF. In DNA form, the CDR3 reads TGTGCCAGCAGGCCCGGGGGGGTGAACACTGAAGCTTTCTTT.

The genes are TRBV27 and TRBJ2-3, with TRBD1 identical over 7 bases. CDR1 is MNHEY, CDR2 SMNVEV, per germline (reference sequence). The trim removed 4 bases at V and 4 bases at J, leaving 8 bases unmatched. This CDR3 has 15 residues. CDR3 region: CASSSGTEIPDTQYF. The CDR3 region has the DNA TGTGCCAGCAGTTCCGGGACAGAGATCCCAGATACGCAGTATTTT.

The chain uses TRBV9 and TRBJ2-7; D perhaps matches TRBD1 (5 bases). CDR3 length: 13 amino acids. Germline CDR1 reads SGDLS; CDR2 reads YYNGEE. The V end was cut by 3 bases, the J end by 6 bases, with 13 bases between. The CDR3 nucleotides are TGTGCCAGCAGCGCCGACGGACAAGGCGAGCAGTACTTC. It translates to CASSADGQGEQYF.

This sequence joins TRBV5-6 and TRBJ2-5; D possibly corresponds to TRBD1 (5 bases). V was shortened by 4 bases and J by 4 bases, with 17 bases between the two germline ends. The CDR3 length is 15 residues. CDR1 and CDR2 (germline): SGHDT, YYEEEE. Here the CDR3 reads CASSRRLTVGETQYF. Here the CDR3 DNA reads TGTGCCAGCAGCCGCAGGTTGACAGTTGGAGAGACCCAGTACTTC.

The chain is built from TRBV30 and TRBJ1-2; possibly TRBD1 for D (5 bases). CDR3 length equals 14 residues. The germline V gene has CDR1 GTSNPN and CDR2 SVGIG (reference sequence). Trimming removed 0 bases at V and 5 bases at J, with 13 bases between. CDR3 nucleotides: TGTGCCTGGAGTGTACTGCGGGGGGGGTATGGCTACACCTTC. Amino acids: CAWSVLRGGYGYTF.

This clone was seen a single time. This sequence joins TRBV6-4 and TRBJ2-3; 13 nucleotides agree with TRBD2. This CDR3 comprises 17 residues. Trimming removed 2 bases from V and 4 bases from J; junction bases left unmatched: 6. Germline V gene lookup returns CDR1 MRHNA and CDR2 SNTAGT. CDR3 nucleotides: TGTGCCAGCAGTGACGGGACTAGCGGGAAGGCTGCAGATACGCAGTATTTT. Protein sequence: CASSDGTSGKAADTQYF.

The rearrangement links TRBV15 to TRBJ1-1; D possibly corresponds to TRBD1 (5 bases). Germline-derived CDR1 and CDR2 are LNHNV and YYDKDF (reference sequence). The CDR3 spans 17 residues. Trimming shortened V by 3 bases and J by 1 base, and 18 bases separated the two germline ends. The CDR3 protein is CATSRKGGALGNTEAFF. For the CDR3, the DNA is TGTGCCACCAGCAGGAAGGGCGGGGCCCTGGGGAACACTGAAGCTTTCTTT.

The chain employs TRBV30 and TRBJ2-7, with TRBD1 as a possible D gene (6 bases). V was clipped by 4 bases and J by 2 bases, with 18 bases between them. This CDR3 is built from 15 residues. The germline CDR1 and CDR2 sequences are GTSNPN and SVGIG (reference sequence). CDR3 DNA: TGTGCCTGGAATACTCGGACAGAAAAACCCTACGAGCAGTACTTC. Protein product: CAWNTRTEKPYEQYF. The full variable domain, its missing parts supplied by reference TRBV30 and TRBJ2-7, is SQTIHQWPATLVQPVGSPLSLECTVEGTSNPNLYWYRQAAGRGLQLLFYSVGIGQISSEVPQNLSASRPQDRQFILSSKKLLLSDSGFYLCAWNTRTEKPYEQYFGPGTRLTVT.

The chain joins TRBV9 to TRBJ1-5, with a tentative D call TRBD1 (6 bases). This CDR3 region has 14 residues. The germline V gene has CDR1 SGDLS and CDR2 YYNGEE. The V end was cut by 3 bases, the J end by 3 bases, with 10 bases between. CDR3: CASSAGQYNQPQHF. In nucleotides, the CDR3 is TGTGCCAGCAGCGCCGGACAGTACAATCAGCCCCAGCATTTT.

This clone was recorded only once. The same CDR3 is also encoded by other DNA sequences in this sample. The chain has TRBV5-4 and TRBJ1-1; D gene unclear. CDR1 is SGHNT and CDR2 is YYREEE in the germline V gene (reference sequence). This CDR3 is built from 14 residues. V gave up 0 bases and J gave up 2 bases, with 8 bases separating them. CDR3: CASSLAGGNTEAFF. CDR3 in DNA: TGTGCCAGCAGCTTGGCCGGCGGAAACACTGAAGCTTTCTTT.

The rearrangement links TRBV13 to TRBJ2-7; maybe TRBD2 (6 bases). V was clipped by 6 bases and J by 1 base, with 10 bases between them. CDR1 is PRHDT and CDR2 is FYEKMQ in the germline V gene (reference sequence). This CDR3 has 13 amino acids. The CDR3 spells CASRASESYEQYF. In DNA form, the CDR3 reads TGTGCCAGCAGGGCTAGCGAGTCCTACGAGCAGTACTTC.

The CDR3, as DNA: TGTGCCAGCAAATTGGAGGTTTACACCGGGGAGCTGTTTTTT. Its translation: CASKLEVYTGELFF. The chain carries TRBV7-9 and TRBJ2-2, with D possibly TRBD2 on 5 matching bases. The CDR3 has 14 residues. CDR1 is SEHNR and CDR2 is FQNEAQ in the germline V gene (reference sequence). Between the trimmed V and J ends, which lost 7 bases and 3 bases, there was a span of 12 bases.

This clone turned up a few times. The V gene is TRBV29-1, the J gene TRBJ2-5; tentatively, D is TRBD2 (7 bases). The J call may be mistaken, given a closer DNA end match to TRBJ2-7. The CDR3 runs to 13 residues. Germline V CDR1 and CDR2: SQVTM, ANQGSEA. CDR3 in amino acids: CSVDRGGGYEQYF. In DNA form, the CDR3 reads TGCAGCGTTGACAGGGGCGGGGGCTACGAGCAGTACTTC.

This clone appeared a few times. The chain recombines TRBV7-9 with TRBJ1-1; 10 nucleotides agree with TRBD1. Germline V gene data show CDR1 as SEHNR and CDR2 as FQNEAQ (reference sequence). CDR3 length: 14 residues. Trimming took 5 bases from V and 4 from J; bases not matched to a gene: 4. The chain's CDR3 is CASSPTGGFTEAFF. As DNA, the CDR3 is TGTGCCAGCAGCCCGACAGGGGGCTTCACTGAAGCTTTCTTT.

The rearrangement links TRBV5-4 to TRBJ1-2, with 11 bases identical to TRBD1. Germline CDR1 and CDR2: SGHNT and YYREEE (reference sequence). The J segment lost 5 bases and the V segment lost 4 bases, leaving 10 bases of the junction unmatched. The CDR3 spans 16 residues. CDR3 sequence (DNA): TGTGCCAGCAGCCGTCCCGCGGACAGGGGGCATTATGGCTACACCTTC. It specifies CASSRPADRGHYGYTF.

The chain combines TRBV18 with TRBJ2-5, with 10 bases fitting TRBD2. Germline CDR1 KGHSH, CDR2 LQKENI. CDR3 size: 15 residues. The trim removed 3 bases at V and 5 bases at J, leaving 6 bases unmatched. The CDR3 protein is CASSPGLAGEETQYF. In DNA, the CDR3 is TGTGCCAGCTCACCGGGTCTAGCGGGAGAGGAGACCCAGTACTTC.

V gene TRBV5-1 combines with J gene TRBJ2-4; 8 nucleotides agree with TRBD1. CDR3 length: 15 residues. Germline assignment: CDR1 SGHRS and CDR2 YFSETQ. V gave up 4 bases and J gave up 3 bases; unmatched junction bases: 6. The CDR3 coding sequence is TGCGCCAGCAGCGGACAGGGTTGGGGCAAAAACATTCAGTACTTC. It codes for CASSGQGWGKNIQYF.

The rearrangement links TRBV5-5 to TRBJ2-5; a weak D match, TRBD2 (5 bases). CDR1 and CDR2 (germline): SGHKS, YYEKEE (reference sequence). With 6 bases removed from V and 5 bases from J, the gap between germline ends came to 17 bases. The CDR3 totals 14 residues. This chain's CDR3 is CASTQRTDRETQYF. The DNA of the CDR3 is TGTGCCAGCACCCAGCGGACTGACCGCGAGACCCAGTACTTC. Filled out from reference TRBV5-5 and TRBJ2-5, the complete variable domain reads DAGVTQSPTHLIKTRGQQVTLRCSPISGHKSVSWYQQVLGQGPQFIFQYYEKEERGRGNFPDRFSARQFPNYSSELNVNALLLGDSALYLCASTQRTDRETQYFGPGTRLLVL.

V gene TRBV28 combines with J gene TRBJ1-2; D possibly corresponds to TRBD1 (5 bases). The CDR3 length is 14 residues. Per germline, CDR1 MDHEN and CDR2 SYDVKM. V lost 2 bases to trimming and J lost 3 bases, with 10 bases between them. The CDR3 nucleotides are TGTGCCAGCAGTTTACGGGGACTTTACTATGGCTACACCTTC. Translating it yields CASSLRGLYYGYTF.

V and J are TRBV27 and TRBJ2-7; possible D gene TRBD1, 6 bases. V dropped 5 bases and J dropped 4 bases, with 9 bases sitting between them. Germline lookup yields CDR1 MNHEY and CDR2 SMNVEV (reference sequence). This CDR3 has 12 residues. The CDR3 is CASSNTGYEQYF. The CDR3 DNA reads as TGTGCCAGCAGTAATACAGGGTACGAGCAGTACTTC.

The chain carries TRBV5-4 and TRBJ2-5, with TRBD2 matching over 10 bases. CDR3 size: 16 residues. V was clipped by 2 bases and J by 4 bases; unmatched bases: 8. Germline lookup yields CDR1 SGHNT and CDR2 YYREEE (reference sequence). The chain's CDR3 is CASSFASGRGRETQYF. The CDR3 DNA is TGTGCCAGCAGCTTCGCTAGCGGGAGAGGACGAGAGACCCAGTACTTC. Supplemented by reference TRBV5-4 and TRBJ2-5, the full variable domain reads ETGVTQSPTHLIKTRGQQVTLRCSSQSGHNTVSWYQQALGQGPQFIFQYYREEENGRGNFPPRFSGLQFPNYSSELNVNALELDDSALYLCASSFASGRGRETQYFGPGTRLLVL.

V and J are TRBV6-1 and TRBJ2-7, with 16 bases matching TRBD2. V shed 4 bases and J 3 bases; nucleotides not matched to a gene: 6. Germline CDR1 is MNHNS and CDR2 is SASEGT. The CDR3 has 17 amino acids. The CDR3 region is CASSGGLAGGTNYEQYF. In nucleotides, the CDR3 is TGTGCCAGCAGTGGGGGACTAGCGGGAGGGACTAACTACGAGCAGTACTTC.

This clone was seen a few times. Other DNA sequences within the sample encode an identical CDR3. The J gene is TRBJ2-2, the V gene TRBV5-1; D uncertain. This CDR3 region has 12 residues. Germline V gene lookup returns CDR1 SGHRS and CDR2 YFSETQ. The V end was cut by 1 base, the J end by 6 bases, with 4 bases between. The DNA of the CDR3 is TGCGCCAGCAGCTTGTCGGCCGGGGAGCTGTTTTTT. Protein: CASSLSAGELFF.